Following are 5 T cell receptor beta chains from one sample sequenced in a study of blood T cell repertoires in COVID-19. The data were produced by immunoSEQ multiplex PCR, yet TCRdb's version contains in-frame clones alone and is incomplete. In the table there are about 370,000 clones, around 87% of which are singletons. The sample was PBMCs or T cells enriched from blood (not recorded which). These receptor sequences come from a man aged 18 to 30 who had recovered from COVID-19.

The V call is TRBV10-3, the J call TRBJ2-7; 9 positions match TRBD1. The J segment lost 4 bases and the V segment lost 10 bases, leaving 17 bases of the junction unmatched. This CDR3 spans 16 amino acids. Germline CDR1 ENHRY, CDR2 SYGVKD. The CDR3 DNA reads as TGTGCCACCCGATCTCAAACCGGGACAGGGTTGTACGAGCAGTACTTC. Translating gives CATRSQTGTGLYEQYF.

The J gene is TRBJ1-5, the V gene TRBV6-2 or TRBV6-3; no firm D call. The germline gives CDR1 MNHEY, CDR2 SVGEGT. The CDR3 has 15 residues. V lost 0 bases and J 3 bases, leaving 9 bases between the germline ends. CDR3 nucleotides: TGTGCCAGCAGTTACTCGGACGGACTCAATCAGCCCCAGCATTTT. Protein sequence: CASSYSDGLNQPQHF.

The chain carries TRBV3-1 (or the pseudogene TRBV3-2) and TRBJ2-3, with D possibly matching TRBD1 (6 bases). The CDR3 has 15 amino acids. V was shortened by 6 bases and J by 1 base, with 14 bases between the two germline ends. Germline V CDR1 and CDR2: LGHDT, YNNKEL (reference sequence). The CDR3 region has the DNA TGTGCCAGCAGGGACAGCCCTGTTGGCACAGATACGCAGTATTTT. It translates to CASRDSPVGTDTQYF.

CDR3 sequence reads: CAISRTRPSGRAPDTQYF. The CDR3, as DNA: TGTGCCATCAGTCGAACCCGACCTAGCGGGAGGGCCCCAGATACGCAGTATTTT. The rearrangement links TRBV10-3 to TRBJ2-3, with 12 bases matching TRBD2. Germline CDR1 and CDR2: ENHRY and SYGVKD. The V segment lost 5 bases and the J segment 4 bases; nucleotides outside the gene matches: 13. CDR3 size: 18 residues.

V gene TRBV18 combines with J gene TRBJ2-7; D unclear. V shed 2 bases and J shed 1 base, with 3 bases lying between them. The germline gives CDR1 KGHSH, CDR2 LQKENI. The CDR3 length is 12 residues. CDR3 coding DNA: TGTGCCAGCTCACCAGAGTCCTACGAGCAGTACTTC. This sequence encodes CASSPESYEQYF.